This T cell receptor beta chain stems from a study of blood T cell repertoires in COVID-19. V dropped 5 bases and J dropped 3; count of bases not matched to a gene: 3. Germline loops: CDR1 MDHEN, CDR2 SYDVKM. CDR3 size: 13 residues. Sequencing used immunoSEQ multiplex PCR; TCRdb keeps in-frame clones, though not all of them. The table includes about 51,000 clones, roughly 90% detected once. This TCR was recovered from a man aged 45-65 years with acute or convalescent COVID-19. Sequencing was carried out using peripheral blood. The chain joins TRBV28 to TRBJ2-7, with 8 bases that match TRBD1. For the CDR3, the DNA is TGTGCCAGCAGTCAGGGGGCCCACTACGAGCAGTACTTC. Its protein product is CASSQGAHYEQYF.